This T cell receptor (beta chain) stems from a study of blood T cell repertoires in COVID-19 (dated by TCRdb to 2020 to 2022). Regarding the study in general: The collaborator samples originated in the United States, Italy and Spain and spanned the acute and convalescent phases of COVID-19. Where HLA class I and class II types were available, the types were taken from metadata supplied by the sample provider, not from assay-based typing. Samples were obtained from the ongoing ImmuneRACE study (first 160 participants) and from over a thousand subjects provided by 6 global collaborators. The dataset comprised deeply sampled blood TCRbeta repertoires from subjects exposed to, actively infected with, or recovered from COVID-19. Nearly every sample came with metadata listing a de-identified subject ID, COVID-19 status, age in years and sex. A freely available public database, intended as a resource for researchers studying the immune response to SARS-CoV-2, is where the repertoires were released. The material from the prospective study consisted of cDNA or gDNA derived from T cells, B-cell-depleted T cells, or PBMCs. The full study reports these points: The quantity of clinical and demographic metadata differed by source and by participant and was supplied without curation.

Sequences SGHTA (CDR1) and FQGNSA (CDR2) are obtained from the germline V gene. The germline ends are 16 bases apart after V is trimmed by 0 bases and J by 1 base. The CDR3 contains 17 residues, cysteine and phenylalanine counted. Only CDR3 DNA remains: 51 bases, in frame from the first base. TCRbeta CDR3 regions were amplified from genomic DNA using the immunoSEQ Assay, a bias-controlled multiplex PCR. As for how the authors treated the data: Nucleated cell counts per sample were estimated from amplification of reference gene primers within the assay. To quantify the absolute abundance of each unique TCRbeta CDR3 rearrangement, sequence reads were collapsed and filtered. For each sample, productive Simpson clonality was calculated by taking the square root of Simpson's diversity index across productive rearrangements. The clones in this table, taken by TCRdb from immuneACCESS, are in-frame only. Not every clone is retained; where verified, under half of the shortfall comes from an unresolved V gene, and the cause of the rest is unknown. Clone size and V and J calls were adopted from that table, with D and trimming inferred from the DNA. This sample comprises 140,000 to 150,000 clones, 70% to 90% of them detected only once. 1.5% to 2% of the sample lies in the top ten.

Turning to this clone: The specificity of this receptor is unknown. Base qualities are missing; no much larger clone stands one base away.

Collaborating institutions collected whole blood in K2EDTA tubes following their own protocols. For TCRbeta analysis, collaborators shipped samples as frozen whole blood, isolated PBMCs, or DNA extracted from either of those sample types. This sequence originates from an older man with acute or convalescent COVID-19. Source material: peripheral blood. The rearranged segments are TRBV7-2 and TRBJ2-7; too little of a D gene remains to name it. The CDR3 is CASSLASVGSRSYEQYF. The DNA reads TGTGCCAGCAGCTTAGCGTCAGTGGGTAGCAGATCCTACGAGCAGTACTTC.